Included here is one TCR beta chain sequence, with context. The authors ran a second PCR of roughly 6 to 12 cycles using a sample-barcoded 5' primer and a J-beta primer mix. TCRdb called the 5' RACE reads again in MiXCR, with one record for every CDR3 protein. The repertoire holds hundreds of thousands of distinct CDR3 sequences, about 42% seen once, with 20% to 25% in the top ten. This entry is derived from a study of blood T cells in healthy people across ages. Study details: Per every two T cells, about one barcoded beta molecule was captured by template switching.

CDR3 length: 15 residues. Germline V gives CDR1 MDHEN, CDR2 SYDVKM. Unmatched junction bases numbered 5, after V lost 3 bases and J lost 7 bases. The sequence was obtained from an older woman in good health. The chain links TRBV28 to TRBJ1-4, with TRBD1 identical over 10 bases. The specimen was blood. CDR3 region: CASSFEGQGSEKLFF. CDR3 bases: TGTGCCAGCAGTTTTGAGGGACAGGGGTCTGAAAAACTGTTTTTT.